The rows below give T cell receptor beta chains drawn from one sample of a study of Graves' ophthalmopathy and Graves' hyperthyroidism. TCRdb reprocessed the multiplex PCR reads via MiXCR and lists one record per CDR3 protein. Altogether some 210,000 distinct CDR3 sequences are present, 29% being singletons, with the ten largest covering about 8.2%. The sequencing sample was made of peripheral blood. The receptors were sampled from a man between 50 and 59 years old with Graves' ophthalmopathy. Each CDR3 is given with its conserved first and last residue. The D gene is left open where the match is weak. Expanded clones get a size class; other rows say once, few or many, or leave the size out.

J | V | size | D | CDR3 | DNA
TRBJ2-7 | TRBV20-1 | once | NA | CSAGTGEDEQYF | TGCAGTGCCGGAACAGGGGAGGACGAGCAGTACTTC
TRBJ2-7 | TRBV30 | many | NA | CAWGAKGSYEQYF | TGTGCCTGGGGGGCCAAGGGTAGCTACGAGCAGTACTTC
TRBJ1-6 | TRBV6-2/TRBV6-3 | NA | NA | CASSIRTAGESPLHF | TGTGCCAGCAGTATCAGGACCGCAGGCGAATCACCCCTCCACTTT
TRBJ2-7 | TRBV12-3/TRBV12-4 | NA | TRBD1 | CASSRDRGEQYF | TGTGCCAGCAGTAGAGACAGGGGAGAGCAGTACTTC
TRBJ2-2 | TRBV12-3/TRBV12-4 | NA | NA | CASSLGGYEQYFGPDTGELFF | NA
TRBJ2-4 | TRBV28 | many | NA | CASSPRGAGKNIQYF | TGTGCCAGCAGTCCCCGGGGGGCCGGCAAAAACATTCAGTACTTC
TRBJ1-2 | TRBV28 | many | NA | CASSLNYGYTF | TGTGCCAGCAGTTTAAATTATGGCTACACCTTC
TRBJ2-7 | TRBV11-2 | many | NA | CASSRAVQHEQYF | TGTGCCAGCAGCCGTGCCGTTCAACACGAGCAGTACTTC
TRBJ2-5 | TRBV28 | many | NA | CASSPPGPAQYF | TGTGCCAGCAGTCCACCGGGGCCCGCACAGTACTTC
TRBJ1-2 | TRBV12-3/TRBV12-4 | NA | NA | CASRPPGGNYGYTF | TGTGCCAGCAGACCTCCGGGAGGAAACTATGGCTACACCTTC
TRBJ2-7 | TRBV27 | many | NA | CASSFFAGPYEQYF | TGTGCCAGCAGTTTCTTCGCAGGGCCCTACGAGCAGTACTTC
TRBJ1-1 | TRBV11-1 | NA | NA | CASSLVGQKNTEAFF | TGTGCCAGCAGCTTAGTGGGTCAGAAGAACACTGAAGCTTTCTTT
TRBJ2-7 | TRBV11-2 | NA | NA | CASSLDVSPYEQYF | TGTGCCAGCAGCTTAGACGTCAGCCCCTACGAGCAGTACTTC
TRBJ2-7 | TRBV5-1 | NA | NA | CASSLGRVSGRVYEQYF | TGCGCCAGCAGCTTGGGGCGCGTCTCGGGACGGGTCTACGAGCAGTACTTC
TRBJ2-7 | TRBV28 | few | NA | CASRTLHEQYF | TGTGCCAGCCGGACCCTCCACGAGCAGTACTTC
TRBJ2-5 | TRBV15 | many | NA | CATSGAGRETQYF | TGTGCCACCAGCGGGGCAGGGCGAGAGACCCAGTACTTC
TRBJ1-1 | TRBV28 | few | TRBD1 | CASSTRQGMTEAFF | TGTGCCAGCAGCACTCGACAGGGAATGACTGAAGCTTTCTTT
TRBJ2-7 | TRBV14 | many | NA | CASSRTISGLWEQYF | TGTGCCAGCAGCCGCACAATCTCGGGCCTTTGGGAGCAGTACTTC
TRBJ2-2 | TRBV29-1 | many | NA | CSVETSTGELFF | TGCAGCGTTGAAACTAGTACCGGGGAGCTGTTTTTT
TRBJ1-2 | TRBV20-1 | many | NA | CSARGRGATNYGYTF | TGCAGTGCTAGAGGGCGGGGGGCAACTAACTATGGCTACACCTTC
TRBJ1-3 | TRBV28 | NA | NA | CASSWGGNTIYF | TGTGCCAGCAGTTGGGGTGGAAACACCATATATTTT
TRBJ2-2 | TRBV6-5 | many | NA | CASSIGQPTGELFF | TGTGCCAGCTCGATAGGGCAACCCACCGGGGAGCTGTTTTTT
TRBJ1-5 | TRBV7-9 | many | NA | CASSPNWEQPQHF | TGTGCCAGCAGCCCAAATTGGGAACAGCCCCAGCATTTT
TRBJ2-7 | TRBV9 | many | TRBD1 | CASSPGGREQYF | TGTGCCAGCAGCCCAGGGGGCCGGGAGCAGTACTTC
TRBJ1-6 | TRBV7-2 | few | NA | CASSSQAKNSPLHF | TGTGCCAGCAGCTCACAAGCTAAGAATTCACCCCTCCACTTT
TRBJ2-5 | TRBV7-9 | NA | NA | CASSFGRGQETQYF | TGTGCCAGCAGCTTCGGCAGGGGCCAAGAGACCCAGTACTTC
TRBJ2-7 | TRBV2 | NA | TRBD1 | CAIMDRQLNEQYF | TGTGCCATCATGGACAGGCAACTGAACGAGCAGTACTTC
TRBJ1-2 | TRBV6-2/TRBV6-3 | NA | TRBD1 | CASMGQRANGYTF | TGTGCCAGCATGGGACAGCGGGCGAATGGCTACACCTTC
TRBJ1-2 | TRBV4-1 | many | TRBD1 | CASSQNRGENYGYTF | TGCGCCAGCAGCCAGAACAGGGGCGAGAACTATGGCTACACCTTC
TRBJ1-6 | TRBV2 | many | TRBD1 | CASGTGTDNSPLHF | TGTGCCAGCGGGACCGGGACAGATAATTCACCCCTCCACTTT
TRBJ1-5 | TRBV15 | many | NA | CATSRDRDQPQHF | TGTGCCACCAGCAGAGATAGGGATCAGCCCCAGCATTTT
TRBJ1-1 | TRBV28 | many | NA | CASRQGLNTEAFF | TGTGCCAGCAGACAGGGTCTTAACACTGAAGCTTTCTTT
TRBJ1-1 | TRBV7-8 | many | NA | CASSLARGAEAFF | TGTGCCAGCAGCTTAGCGCGGGGGGCTGAAGCTTTCTTT
TRBJ1-5 | TRBV6-5 | many | TRBD1 | CASRAGTGGGNQPQHF | TGTGCCAGCAGAGCCGGGACAGGGGGCGGGAATCAGCCCCAGCATTTT